These 30 T cell receptor beta chains came from one sample sequenced in a study of T-cell reconstitution after alpha-beta-depleted transplantation in children. Unique molecular identifiers tagged the TCRbeta library. MiXCR, applied by TCRdb to the PCR reads, yields one record per CDR3 protein. This sample carries a few hundred thousand distinct CDR3 sequences, about 25% of them seen once, and the ten largest clones take roughly 2.6%. The source was PBMCs, collected before TCRalphabeta/CD19-depleted stem cell transplant. Receptors originate from a girl under 10 years old with Fanconi anemia, due to receive a stem cell transplant.

This clonotype was seen many times. V usage is TRBV12-3 or TRBV12-4 and J usage is TRBJ2-1, with 13 bases matching TRBD2. The CDR3 is 17 amino acids. J was trimmed by 7 bases and V by 6 bases; bases with no gene match: 12. CDR3: CASRRIRTSGRGNEQFF. The CDR3 nucleotides are TGTGCCAGCAGACGAATCCGGACTAGCGGGAGAGGGAATGAGCAGTTCTTC.

This clonotype has just a few counts. This rearrangement joins TRBV7-9 to TRBJ1-5; D not certain. V was pared by 1 base and J by 5 bases, with 9 bases between. CDR3 length: 14 residues. The germline V gene has CDR1 SEHNR and CDR2 FQNEAQ (reference sequence). In DNA form, the CDR3 reads TGTGCCAGCAGCTTAGGTGGTCTTTATCAGCCCCAGCATTTT. It encodes CASSLGGLYQPQHF.

The rearrangement links TRBV5-1 to TRBJ2-7; 8 bases fit TRBD2. This CDR3 contains 14 residues. V shed 5 bases and J 6 bases; nucleotides not matched to a gene: 10. From germline, CDR1 is SGHRS and CDR2 YFSETQ. The CDR3 sequence: CASSREGIFREQYF. The DNA of the CDR3 is TGCGCCAGCAGTCGGGAGGGAATTTTTCGCGAGCAGTACTTC.

For the CDR3, the DNA is TGCAGCGCTCAAGATGAGAGTTACAATGAGCAGTTCTTC. This gives the protein CSAQDESYNEQFF. The rearrangement links TRBV20-1 to TRBJ2-1; D gene ambiguous. The CDR3 runs to 13 residues. Germline loops: CDR1 DFQATT, CDR2 SNEGSKA (reference sequence).

This clonotype has a count of ten or more. This chain joins TRBV5-5 and TRBJ2-2, with TRBD2 matching 8 bases. CDR3 length: 15 amino acids. Germline assignment: CDR1 SGHKS and CDR2 YYEKEE (reference sequence). V lost 9 bases, J lost 1 base, and 8 bases stayed unmatched. The CDR3 loop is CATKSSGQNTGELFF. The CDR3 DNA is TGTGCCACCAAATCTAGCGGGCAGAACACCGGGGAGCTGTTTTTT.

The chain couples TRBV19 to TRBJ2-2, with D possibly being TRBD1 or TRBD2 (5 bases each). Germline V gives CDR1 LNHDA, CDR2 SQIVND (reference sequence). The germline V and J ends were trimmed by 11 bases and 0 bases, with 10 bases remaining between them. CDR3 length: 13 amino acids. Here the CDR3 reads CAGRQTNTGELFF. The DNA of the CDR3 is TGTGCCGGGAGACAGACGAACACCGGGGAGCTGTTTTTT. Based on the CDR3 plus reference TRBV19 and TRBJ2-2, the full variable domain is DGGITQSPKYLFRKEGQNVTLSCEQNLNHDAMYWYRQDPGQGLRLIYYSQIVNDFQKGDIAEGYSVSREKKESFPLTVTSAQKNPTAFYLCAGRQTNTGELFFGEGSRLTVL.

In this sample, this clonotype turned up many times. V is TRBV20-1 and J is TRBJ2-2; weak D call: TRBD1 (5 bases). Trimming shortened V by 3 bases and J by 0 bases, and 5 bases separated the two germline ends. CDR3 length: 13 amino acids. The germline CDR1 and CDR2 sequences are DFQATT and SNEGSKA (reference sequence). Here the CDR3 DNA reads TGCAGTGCTAGCAGGGCGAACACCGGGGAGCTGTTTTTT. Its protein is CSASRANTGELFF.

This clonotype was seen ten or more times. This chain links TRBV9 with TRBJ2-7; TRBD1 matches 9 bases. The V segment lost 0 bases and the J segment 3 bases; nucleotides outside the gene matches: 7. The V gene's germline CDR1 is SGDLS and CDR2 YYNGEE. The CDR3 has 16 amino acids. For the CDR3, the DNA is TGTGCCAGCAGCGTAGGTCGGGGACAGGGATACTACGAGCAGTACTTC. This encodes CASSVGRGQGYYEQYF.

The rearrangement links TRBV20-1 to TRBJ1-1; the D is unclear. V was shortened by 0 bases and J by 1 base, with 9 bases between the two germline ends. This CDR3 has 14 amino acids. Germline V gene lookup returns CDR1 DFQATT and CDR2 SNEGSKA (reference sequence). CDR3 nucleotide sequence: TGCAGTGCTAGAGATCAAGGAGAGAACACTGAAGCTTTCTTT. Protein product: CSARDQGENTEAFF.

On this clonotype itself: A much larger clone lies one base from this, so it may be a read error. V and J are TRBV20-1 and TRBJ1-2; D remains unclear. The CDR3 consists of 12 residues. Per the germline V gene, CDR1 is DFQATT and CDR2 is SNEGSKA (reference sequence). DNA for the CDR3: TGCTGTGCTAGAAATCTCTCTAGCGGCTACACCTTC. Translation gives CCARNLSSGYTF.

This clonotype was observed a few times. The chain links TRBV5-1 to TRBJ2-3; D is uncertain. The CDR3 has 12 residues. V lost 4 bases and J 7 bases, leaving 10 bases between the germline ends. Germline CDR1 and CDR2: SGHRS and YFSETQ. CDR3 loop: CASSVPPNTQYF. For the CDR3, the DNA is TGCGCCAGCAGCGTCCCTCCAAATACGCAGTATTTT.

V usage is TRBV29-1 and J usage is TRBJ2-1; D is unresolved. V lost 2 bases and J 2 bases, leaving 10 bases between the germline ends. The CDR3 contains 14 residues. Germline lookup yields CDR1 SQVTM and CDR2 ANQGSEA. The CDR3, as DNA: TGCAGCGTTGAATATTTGGAGCCCTACAATGAGCAGTTCTTC. This gives the protein CSVEYLEPYNEQFF.

The chain combines TRBV7-7 with TRBJ2-2, with unresolved D. The CDR3 totals 13 residues. The V and J ends lost 2 bases and 7 bases respectively, with 8 bases between them. CDR1 and CDR2 from the germline V gene are SSHAT and FNYEAQ (reference sequence). This chain's CDR3 is CASSLSGVGELFF. CDR3 DNA sequence: TGTGCCAGCAGCTTATCAGGAGTCGGGGAGCTGTTTTTT.

This clonotype was picked up many times. V gene TRBV6-5 combines with J gene TRBJ2-1; D might be TRBD1 or TRBD2, each matching 5 bases. The germline V and J ends were trimmed by 2 bases and 6 bases, with 11 bases remaining between them. The CDR3 consists of 14 residues. The germline gives CDR1 MNHEY, CDR2 SVGAGI. The CDR3 sequence is CASSYGGARNEQFF. CDR3 DNA sequence: TGTGCCAGCAGTTACGGGGGAGCGCGCAATGAGCAGTTCTTC.

This rearrangement joins TRBV6-1 to TRBJ1-5; D is unclear. Trimming removed 7 bases at V and 0 bases at J, with 13 bases between. CDR3 size: 15 residues. Germline CDR1 reads MNHNS; CDR2 reads SASEGT. CDR3 amino acids: CASTNSGYSNQPQHF. The CDR3, as DNA: TGTGCCAGCACCAATTCAGGTTATAGCAATCAGCCCCAGCATTTT.

This clonotype was observed a few times. The CDR3: CASSIGPPQADTQYF. For the CDR3, the DNA is TGTGCCAGCTCAATTGGCCCCCCGCAGGCAGATACGCAGTATTTT. The rearrangement uses TRBV2 and TRBJ2-3, with D uncertain. CDR1 SNHLY and CDR2 FYNNEI come from the germline V gene. Trimming left V 8 bases short and J 4 bases short, with 19 bases between. The CDR3 consists of 15 residues.

The table lists this clonotype with a few counts. J is TRBJ2-7 and V is TRBV6-2 or TRBV6-3, with 7 nucleotides matching TRBD2. The CDR3 contains 12 residues. Germline V gene sequence: CDR1 MNHEY, CDR2 SVGEGT. J gave up 6 bases and V 5 bases, and 4 bases lay outside the gene matches. The CDR3 loop is CASSPGGSEQYF. The CDR3 nucleotides read TGTGCCAGCAGTCCCGGGGGGTCCGAGCAGTACTTC.

This clonotype was found a few times. The chain combines TRBV15 with TRBJ1-2, with no clear D. Trimming removed 0 bases at V and 4 bases at J, with 9 bases between. The CDR3 runs 14 residues. CDR1 is LNHNV, CDR2 YYDKDF, per germline (reference sequence). CDR3 loop: CATSRESDTYGYTF. CDR3 bases: TGTGCCACCAGCAGAGAAAGTGACACCTATGGCTACACCTTC.

The chain carries TRBV28 and TRBJ2-3; D gene ambiguous. Deletions cut 2 bases from V and 6 bases from J, with 12 bases between. The V gene's germline CDR1 is MDHEN and CDR2 SYDVKM. This CDR3 region has 14 residues. CDR3 loop: CASSLDPARDTQYF. In DNA, the CDR3 is TGTGCCAGCAGTTTAGACCCGGCTCGGGATACGCAGTATTTT.

This clonotype showed up just a few times. The chain employs TRBV18 and TRBJ2-1, with 7 nucleotides matching TRBD2. This CDR3 is built from 15 residues. The V gene end was trimmed by 0 bases and the J gene end by 3 bases; junction bases not matched to a gene: 2. Per the germline V gene, CDR1 is KGHSH and CDR2 is LQKENI. CDR3 coding DNA: TGTGCCAGCTCACCACCGAGCGGGAACTACAATGAGCAGTTCTTC. It codes for CASSPPSGNYNEQFF.

This clonotype was seen many times. The rearrangement links TRBV19 to TRBJ1-3; D is unresolved. The CDR3 extends over 13 amino acids. Germline assignment: CDR1 LNHDA and CDR2 SQIVND (reference sequence). V was trimmed by 2 bases and J by 2 bases, leaving 4 bases between them. The CDR3, as DNA: TGTGCCAGTAGTATAACGGCTGGAAACACCATATATTTT. Amino acid sequence: CASSITAGNTIYF.

DNA for the CDR3: TGTGCCAGCAGCACATATAGCGGGATCCTCTACGAGCAGTACTTC. It is translated as CASSTYSGILYEQYF. The chain links TRBV11-2 to TRBJ2-7, with 8 bases matching TRBD2. Germline-derived CDR1 and CDR2 are SGHAT and FQNNGV. The CDR3 is made up of 15 amino acids. Germline trimming cut 5 bases from V and 3 bases from J; bases unmatched to any gene: 9.

Ten or more counts support this clonotype. For the CDR3, the DNA is TGCAGCGTTGAAACTGTCGAAGGGGAGACCCAGTACTTC. Translated: CSVETVEGETQYF. The V call is TRBV29-1, the J call TRBJ2-5; no clear D gene. The CDR3 totals 13 residues. V was trimmed by 2 bases and J by 5 bases, leaving 12 bases between them. Germline CDR1 SQVTM, CDR2 ANQGSEA. The full variable domain, completed using reference TRBV29-1 and TRBJ2-5, is SAVISQKPSRDICQRGTSLTIQCQVDSQVTMMFWYRQQPGQSLTLIATANQGSEATYESGFVIDKFPISRPNLTFSTLTVSNMSPEDSSIYLCSVETVEGETQYFGPGTRLLVL.

Only a few counts were recorded for this clonotype. The chain couples TRBV6-1 to TRBJ2-7; TRBD1 agrees at 9 bases. Germline loops: CDR1 MNHNS, CDR2 SASEGT. The CDR3 is 14 residues long. The J segment lost 1 base and the V segment lost 10 bases, leaving 8 bases of the junction unmatched. CDR3 region: CAILRDRASYEQYF. The CDR3 region has the DNA TGTGCCATTCTACGGGACAGGGCTTCCTACGAGCAGTACTTC.

This chain connects TRBV18 to TRBJ2-3; D is perhaps TRBD2 (6 bases). The CDR3 extends over 16 amino acids. V shed 0 bases and J shed 6 bases, with 16 bases lying between them. Germline CDR1 KGHSH, CDR2 LQKENI. CDR3 sequence reads: CASSPPYGTLADTQYF. Here the CDR3 DNA reads TGTGCCAGCTCACCACCGTACGGGACTTTGGCCGATACGCAGTATTTT.

This chain links TRBV21-1 with TRBJ1-2. TRBV21-1 is reported as a pseudogene. The CDR3 totals 14 residues. This chain's CDR3 is CASSKAGLIYGYTF. CDR3 DNA: TGTGCCAGCAGCAAAGCCGGACTCATCTATGGCTACACCTTC.

This clonotype turned up a few times. The chain is built from TRBV28 and TRBJ2-7; D is unclear. V was shortened by 5 bases and J by 5 bases, with 7 bases between the two germline ends. From germline, CDR1 is MDHEN and CDR2 SYDVKM. This CDR3 spans 11 amino acids. The CDR3 reads CASSRVNEQYF. In DNA form, the CDR3 reads TGTGCCAGCAGTAGGGTCAACGAGCAGTACTTC.

The chain has TRBV20-1 and TRBJ2-3, with D hard to call. Per the germline V gene, CDR1 is DFQATT and CDR2 is SNEGSKA (reference sequence). This CDR3 has 11 amino acids. V dropped 1 base and J dropped 14 bases, with 13 bases sitting between them. The chain's CDR3 is CSARVSTKWYF. In DNA form, the CDR3 reads TGCAGTGCTAGAGTTAGCACTAAATGGTATTTT.

The V and J genes are TRBV12-3 or TRBV12-4 and TRBJ1-3, with TRBD1 matching over 7 bases. After removal of 3 bases from V and 0 bases from J, the junction contained 2 bases not matched to a gene. The CDR3 contains 15 residues. The CDR3: CASSFGQVSGNTIYF. CDR3 DNA sequence: TGTGCCAGCAGTTTTGGACAGGTCTCTGGAAACACCATATATTTT.

The gene calls are TRBV20-1 and TRBJ1-5, with D possibly being TRBD1 (5 bases). This CDR3 has 13 amino acids. Germline assignment: CDR1 DFQATT and CDR2 SNEGSKA (reference sequence). Trimming left V 6 bases short and J 6 bases short, with 15 bases between. The CDR3: CSALLRDGQPQHF. CDR3 nucleotides: TGCAGTGCCCTGTTGAGGGACGGTCAGCCCCAGCATTTT.